The clone carrying this T cell receptor (beta chain) was observed a few times. The antigen is not known. This entry is derived from a study of response to subunit inactivated influenza vaccine. MiXCR was run by TCRdb on the RT-PCR reads, yielding one entry per CDR3 protein. The sample has approximately 310,000 distinct CDR3 sequences; just over 20% are singletons. The V gene's germline CDR1 is SQVTM and CDR2 ANQGSEA. This CDR3 has 15 residues. V was shortened by 6 bases and J by 4 bases, with 22 bases between the two germline ends. Findings and caveats of the study: The authors suggested that few new T cells are recruited per seasonal influenza vaccination.

The receptor's source is a man aged 50 to 69 who received an inactivated influenza vaccine. The chain carries TRBV29-1 and TRBJ2-7, with a weak D call TRBD1 (6 bases). The starting material was PBMCs from blood, obtained 21 months after vaccination. CDR3 residues: CSVLNARGSNYEQYF. In nucleotides, the CDR3 is TGCAGCGTGCTGAATGCCAGGGGCTCCAATTACGAGCAGTACTTC.